These T cell receptor beta chains were read from a single sample in a study of CD8 T cells in ankylosing spondylitis. One entry per CDR3 protein, called by TCRdb with MiXCR from the 5' RACE reads. Among under 850,000 distinct CDR3 sequences listed, about 20% were seen once. Sequenced material: blood, either unsorted or a sorted T cell fraction (not recorded which). These receptor sequences come from a male donor with ankylosing spondylitis. CDR3s include the opening cysteine and the closing phenylalanine or tryptophan. The D gene is left open where the match is weak. For some rows the clone size is stated as once, few or many, or as a class when expanded; others skip it.

v_call	d_call	clone_size	j_call	cdr3_aa	cdr3_nt
TRBV5-1	.	.	TRBJ1-2	CASSLGYFGTTNYGYTF	TGCGCCAGCAGCTTGGGATATTTCGGGACGACTAACTATGGCTACACCTTC
TRBV28	.	.	TRBJ2-7	CASSSRGPQQYF	TGTGCCAGCAGTTCCCGGGGACCTCAGCAGTACTTC
TRBV27	.	few	TRBJ2-1	CASSRSPARSSYNEQFF	TGTGCCAGCAGTCGATCCCCGGCTAGGAGCTCCTACAATGAGCAGTTCTTC
TRBV15	TRBD1	.	TRBJ1-5	CATSRGGTGGPGGNQPQHF	TGTGCCACCAGCAGAGGGGGGACAGGGGGACCTGGAGGCAATCAGCCCCAGCATTTT
TRBV5-1	TRBD2	few	TRBJ2-1	CASSLVVAGGDEQFF	TGCGCCAGCAGCTTGGTAGTGGCGGGAGGTGATGAGCAGTTCTTC
TRBV28	TRBD1	few	TRBJ1-5	CASSLLAGGGQPQHF	TGTGCCAGCAGTTTATTAGCAGGGGGAGGGCAGCCCCAGCATTTT
TRBV12-3/TRBV12-4	.	.	TRBJ2-2	CASSWTDYTGELFF	TGTGCCAGCAGCTGGACGGACTACACCGGGGAGCTGTTTTTT
TRBV20-1	.	.	TRBJ2-5	CSASKPGGGETQYF	TGCAGTGCTAGTAAACCGGGGGGCGGCGAGACCCAGTACTTC
TRBV10-2	TRBD1	many	TRBJ1-5	CASSPGQGYSNQPQHF	TGCGCCAGCAGTCCGGGACAGGGTTATAGCAATCAGCCCCAGCATTTT
TRBV4-2	.	.	TRBJ1-1	CASSQEGFSTEAFF	TGTGCCAGCAGCCAAGAGGGATTTAGCACTGAAGCTTTCTTT
TRBV5-1	.	many	TRBJ2-1	CASSLTDRNNEQFF	TGCGCCAGCAGCTTGACGGACAGAAACAATGAGCAGTTCTTC
TRBV12-3/TRBV12-4	TRBD1	few	TRBJ1-2	CASSLEAGGPYGYTF	TGTGCCAGCAGTTTGGAGGCAGGGGGCCCCTATGGCTACACCTTC
TRBV20-1	.	.	TRBJ1-4	CSATGNEKLFF	TGCAGTGCTACAGGGAATGAAAAACTGTTTTTT
TRBV28	TRBD1	.	TRBJ1-3	CASRTDYIGTDSGNTIYF	TGTGCCAGCAGGACGGACTACATCGGGACAGACTCTGGAAACACCATATATTTT
TRBV2	TRBD1	.	TRBJ2-1	CAAGGGQGADEQFF	TGTGCCGCAGGGGGGGGACAGGGGGCCGATGAGCAGTTCTTC
TRBV5-1	.	many	TRBJ1-1	CASNREMNTEAFF	TGCGCCAGCAACAGGGAGATGAACACTGAAGCTTTCTTT
TRBV3-1	.	.	TRBJ1-4	CASSQGGSKTNEKLFF	TGTGCCAGCAGCCAGGGAGGGTCGAAGACTAATGAAAAACTGTTTTTT
TRBV11-2	.	few	TRBJ1-2	CASRSGLNYGYTF	TGTGCCAGCAGATCGGGACTGAACTATGGCTACACCTTC
TRBV2	.	.	TRBJ1-4	CASSEVPGMNEKLFF	TGTGCCAGCAGCGAAGTCCCGGGGATGAATGAAAAACTGTTTTTT
TRBV12-3/TRBV12-4	TRBD1	many	TRBJ2-7	CASSLGTGGNEQYF	TGTGCCAGCAGTTTAGGGACAGGGGGCAACGAGCAGTACTTC
TRBV5-1	.	.	TRBJ1-6	CASSLFAGTNSPLHF	TGCGCCAGCAGCTTGTTCGCAGGGACTAATTCACCCCTCCACTTT
TRBV28	.	.	TRBJ2-2	CASSGGTGMAGELFF	TGTGCCAGCAGTGGGGGGACGGGGATGGCCGGGGAGCTGTTTTTT
TRBV4-2	TRBD1	few	TRBJ1-1	CASSHPGTGYTEAFF	TGTGCCAGCAGCCATCCCGGGACAGGGTACACTGAAGCTTTCTTT
TRBV12-3/TRBV12-4	TRBD2	.	TRBJ2-5	CASSRSGAETQYF	TGTGCCAGCAGTCGTAGCGGGGCGGAGACCCAGTACTTC
TRBV9	TRBD2	.	TRBJ2-3	CASRLAAGGPDTQYF	TGTGCCAGCAGGTTAGCAGCGGGAGGCCCAGATACGCAGTATTTT
TRBV29-1	.	.	TRBJ1-3	CSVETGPGNTIYF	TGCAGCGTTGAAACAGGGCCTGGAAACACCATATATTTT
TRBV10-2	.	.	TRBJ1-2	CASGADTNYGYTF	TGCGCCAGCGGCGCAGACACTAACTATGGCTACACCTTC
TRBV6-5	.	.	TRBJ1-5	CASSYPRIKTVYSNQPQHF	TGTGCCAGCAGTTACCCTAGGATAAAGACAGTCTATAGCAATCAGCCCCAGCATTTT
TRBV5-1	TRBD1	few	TRBJ2-7	CASTWGDRSYEQYF	TGCGCCAGCACCTGGGGGGACAGGTCCTACGAGCAGTACTTC
TRBV6-2/TRBV6-3	TRBD2	.	TRBJ2-1	CASSLAGVPYNEQFF	TGTGCCAGCAGTCTAGCGGGAGTCCCCTACAATGAGCAGTTCTTC
TRBV10-3	.	few	TRBJ2-4	CAISEWGAGGKNIQYF	TGTGCCATCAGTGAGTGGGGAGCTGGTGGCAAAAACATTCAGTACTTC
TRBV4-2	.	few	TRBJ2-5	CASSHPDSNQETQYF	TGTGCCAGCAGCCACCCCGACTCTAACCAAGAGACCCAGTACTTC
TRBV12-3/TRBV12-4	.	few	TRBJ2-7	CATYPRNLGSYEQYF	TGTGCCACCTACCCGAGGAATCTAGGGTCCTACGAGCAGTACTTC
TRBV3-1	.	.	TRBJ2-7	CASSQGETHYEQYF	TGTGCCAGCAGCCAAGGCGAGACTCACTACGAGCAGTACTTC
TRBV15	.	.	TRBJ1-2	CATSRGETYGYTF	TGTGCCACCAGCAGAGGGGAGACCTATGGCTACACCTTC
TRBV2	.	.	TRBJ2-1	CASSERPASEQFF	TGTGCCAGCAGCGAAAGGCCGGCCAGTGAGCAGTTCTTC
TRBV24-1	TRBD1	few	TRBJ2-5	CATSDWGQGSMQETQYF	TGTGCCACCAGTGATTGGGGACAGGGGAGTATGCAAGAGACCCAGTACTTC
TRBV6-1	TRBD2	.	TRBJ2-3	CASSDLTGLVGDTQYF	TGTGCCAGCAGTGACCTAACCGGACTAGTCGGGGATACGCAGTATTTT
TRBV28	TRBD2	.	TRBJ2-7	CASAPWASGTSEQYF	TGTGCCAGCGCCCCGTGGGCTAGCGGGACTAGCGAGCAGTACTTC